Each of the 30 T cell receptor beta chains below was sequenced from the same sample in a study of blood T cell repertoires in COVID-19. Libraries were prepared by immunoSEQ multiplex PCR; TCRdb keeps only in-frame clonotypes and omits some of them. The data show under 300,000 clones, 89% seen once. Sequenced sample: peripheral blood. The receptors originated from a man between 50 and 59 years old with acute or convalescent COVID-19.

The CDR3 region has the DNA TGTGCCAGCAGCAAACTTCGCGGGGACACTGAAGCTTTCTTT. Residues: CASSKLRGDTEAFF. The chain uses TRBV27 and TRBJ1-1; no firm D call. Germline assignment: CDR1 MNHEY and CDR2 SMNVEV (reference sequence). The V gene lost 6 bases and the J gene lost 3 bases, with 14 bases spanning the gap. The CDR3 extends over 14 amino acids.

The chain joins TRBV5-6 to TRBJ2-7; 8 nucleotides align to TRBD1. This CDR3 is built from 15 residues. Germline CDR1 is SGHDT and CDR2 is YYEEEE. After removal of 4 bases from V and 1 base from J, the junction contained 7 bases not matched to a gene. CDR3 sequence: CASSPGQGRSYEQYF. CDR3 in DNA: TGTGCCAGCAGCCCCGGACAGGGAAGGTCCTACGAGCAGTACTTC.

This chain links TRBV3-1 (or the pseudogene TRBV3-2) with TRBJ1-1; D is possibly TRBD1 (5 bases). Germline lookup yields CDR1 LGHDT and CDR2 YNNKEL (reference sequence). V lost 4 bases and J lost 0, with 9 bases in between. The CDR3 consists of 14 residues. CDR3 sequence: CASSRRGLNTEAFF. The CDR3 DNA follows: TGTGCCAGCAGCCGCCGGGGGTTGAACACTGAAGCTTTCTTT.

The table lists this clone with a count of one. The chain joins TRBV19 to TRBJ1-4; D remains unclear. Per germline, CDR1 LNHDA and CDR2 SQIVND (reference sequence). This CDR3 is built from 16 residues. Trimming left V 0 bases short and J 1 base short, with 9 bases between. The CDR3 spells CASSIDLFGTNEKLFF. CDR3 sequence (DNA): TGTGCCAGTAGTATAGATCTATTTGGAACTAATGAAAAACTGTTTTTT.

This chain connects TRBV9 to TRBJ1-3, with 7 bases fitting TRBD1. Trimming at V came to 7 bases and at J to 2 bases, leaving 9 bases not matched to a gene. This CDR3 region has 15 residues. Germline-derived CDR1 and CDR2 are SGDLS and YYNGEE. CDR3 bases: TGTGCCAGCGGGCAAGGGGGCGGACCTGGAAACACCATATATTTT. This codes for CASGQGGGPGNTIYF.

The CDR3 region has the DNA TGTGCCAGCAGCACCGGACAGGTCTACGAGCAGTACTTC. Translation: CASSTGQVYEQYF. The gene calls are TRBV7-8 and TRBJ2-7; 7 positions match TRBD1. Germline trimming cut 5 bases from V and 3 bases from J; bases unmatched to any gene: 4. The CDR3 is made up of 13 amino acids. The germline V gene has CDR1 SGHVS and CDR2 FQNEAQ.

The chain couples TRBV27 to TRBJ1-2; 10 positions match TRBD1. With 5 bases clipped from V and 8 bases from J, the junction kept 2 bases outside the gene matches. Germline assignment: CDR1 MNHEY and CDR2 SMNVEV (reference sequence). The CDR3 runs to 12 residues. The CDR3: CASSTTGGGYTF. CDR3 coding DNA: TGTGCCAGCAGTACGACAGGGGGCGGCTACACCTTC.

The chain carries TRBV10-3 and TRBJ2-5; D perhaps matches TRBD2 (5 bases). Per germline, CDR1 ENHRY and CDR2 SYGVKD. CDR3 length equals 16 residues. Trimming took 0 bases from V and 2 from J, leaving 13 bases between them. The CDR3 coding sequence is TGTGCCATCAGTGAGTCGGAAGGGAGCTTTCAAGAGACCCAGTACTTC. Translated, it gives CAISESEGSFQETQYF.

This rearrangement joins TRBV7-3 to TRBJ1-1, with a weak D call TRBD1 (5 bases). CDR3 length: 14 residues. Germline V gene data show CDR1 as SGHTA and CDR2 as FQGTGA. The V gene lost 3 bases and the J gene lost 4 bases, with 12 bases spanning the gap. Written as DNA, the CDR3 is TGTGCCAGCAGCTTGGGAGGGGCGGCCACTGAAGCTTTCTTT. Amino acid sequence: CASSLGGAATEAFF.

The chain employs TRBV3-1 (or the pseudogene TRBV3-2) and TRBJ1-1; D is unclear. Germline V CDR1 and CDR2: LGHDT, YNNKEL (reference sequence). The CDR3 runs 15 residues. V shed 4 bases and J shed 0 bases, with 12 bases lying between them. The CDR3 reads CASSRSAQMNTEAFF. CDR3 in DNA: TGTGCCAGCAGCCGCTCGGCACAGATGAACACTGAAGCTTTCTTT.

The rearrangement joins TRBV5-5 to TRBJ1-1; D remains unclear. CDR3 length: 14 residues. Per the germline V gene, CDR1 is SGHKS and CDR2 is YYEKEE (reference sequence). V lost 2 bases and J 9 bases, leaving 17 bases between the germline ends. The CDR3 bases are TGTGCCAGCAGCTTTGGGCAGGCCTCCCCCAAAGCTTTCTTT. Its protein is CASSFGQASPKAFF.

The rearrangement uses TRBV9 and TRBJ2-5, with a weak D call TRBD2 (7 bases). Looked up from germline, CDR1 is SGDLS and CDR2 is YYNGEE. The V end lost 3 bases, the J end lost 5 bases, and 14 bases lay between the germline ends. The CDR3 has 14 residues. The CDR3, as DNA: TGTGCCAGCAGCGATAGAGGGGGGGCGGAGACCCAGTACTTC. It specifies CASSDRGGAETQYF. The full variable domain, in which reference TRBV9 and TRBJ2-5 provide the parts outside the CDR3, is DSGVTQTPKHLITATGQRVTLRCSPRSGDLSVYWYQQSLDQGLQFLIQYYNGEERAKGNILERFSAQQFPDLHSELNLSSLELGDSALYFCASSDRGGAETQYFGPGTRLLVL.

The chain carries TRBV12-3 or TRBV12-4 and TRBJ2-7; D is uncertain. Trimming cost V 1 base and J 7 bases, with 11 bases left between them. The CDR3 runs to 13 residues. The CDR3 DNA is TGTGCCAGCAGTTTAGTAGTACTCTGGGAGCAGTACTTC. Encoded protein: CASSLVVLWEQYF.

This clone has just one count. This chain joins TRBV12-5 and TRBJ1-6, with D maybe TRBD1 (6 bases). V lost 6 bases and J lost 10, with 16 bases in between. The germline V gene has CDR1 LGHNT and CDR2 FRNRAP. CDR3 length equals 14 residues. In DNA form, the CDR3 reads TGTGCTAGTGGGAGGGAGGGGGTATGGTCACCCCTCCACTTT. Translation gives CASGREGVWSPLHF.

The V and J genes are TRBV19 and TRBJ1-2; D is unclear. V dropped 7 bases and J dropped 2 bases, with 5 bases sitting between them. The germline V gene has CDR1 LNHDA and CDR2 SQIVND (reference sequence). This CDR3 comprises 11 residues. The CDR3, as DNA: TGTGCCAGTACCCAGAACTATGGCTACACCTTC. It specifies CASTQNYGYTF.

This chain connects TRBV9 to TRBJ1-5; maybe TRBD1 (6 bases). There are 17 residues in the CDR3. Germline V gives CDR1 SGDLS, CDR2 YYNGEE. Trimming shortened V by 5 bases and J by 1 base, and 19 bases separated the two germline ends. CDR3: CASSPAGGAGSNQPQHF. The CDR3 DNA follows: TGTGCCAGCAGTCCCGCTGGGGGGGCTGGGAGCAATCAGCCCCAGCATTTT.

CDR3 nucleotide sequence: TGTGCCAGCAGTGACGGCAGGCGGGATAACTATGGCTACACCTTC. It encodes CASSDGRRDNYGYTF. The rearrangement uses TRBV25-1 and TRBJ1-2; D unresolved. Trimming took 3 bases from V and 1 from J, leaving 12 bases between them. This CDR3 spans 15 amino acids. Germline V gene sequence: CDR1 MGHDK, CDR2 SYGVNS.

V usage is TRBV7-8 and J usage is TRBJ1-2; 8 bases are a match to TRBD1. With 6 bases clipped from V and 5 bases from J, the junction kept 5 bases outside the gene matches. There are 13 residues in the CDR3. Germline V gene lookup returns CDR1 SGHVS and CDR2 FQNEAQ. The CDR3 loop is CASRGQDVYGYTF. Here the CDR3 DNA reads TGTGCCAGCAGGGGACAGGACGTATATGGCTACACCTTC.

CDR3 sequence (DNA): TGTGCCAGCAGCGTCCCACACGCCGATGAGCAGTTCTTC. Translating gives CASSVPHADEQFF. The genes are TRBV7-9 and TRBJ2-1; D call uncertain. The CDR3 spans 13 residues. V lost 5 bases and J lost 8, with 13 bases in between. Germline lookup yields CDR1 SEHNR and CDR2 FQNEAQ (reference sequence).

This clone has just a few counts. The chain joins TRBV23-1 to TRBJ2-5; 7 bases are a match to TRBD1. TRBV23-1 belongs to the ORF category, with a function that is uncertain. V was pared by 7 bases and J by 2 bases, with 10 bases of the junction left unmatched. The CDR3 loop spans 15 amino acids. CDR3 bases: TGCGCCAGCAACCTACCCCCGGGACAGCAAGAGACCCAGTACTTC. Translation gives CASNLPPGQQETQYF.

This clone appeared once. The V call is TRBV24-1, the J call TRBJ1-2; D unresolved. V shed 3 bases and J shed 6 bases, with 19 bases lying between them. The CDR3 sequence is 16 residues long. Germline V gene lookup returns CDR1 KGHDR and CDR2 SFDVKD. The chain's CDR3 is CATSDVAGRPMDGYTF. DNA for the CDR3: TGTGCCACCAGTGATGTGGCGGGTCGCCCAATGGATGGCTACACCTTC.

The genes are TRBV13 and TRBJ1-1; TRBD1 might be the D (5 bases). Germline values: CDR1 PRHDT, CDR2 FYEKMQ (reference sequence). The CDR3 consists of 12 residues. The V end was cut by 5 bases, the J end by 8 bases, with 12 bases between. DNA for the CDR3: TGTGCCAGCAGCCGGACACGGCCAGAAGCTTTCTTT. Protein sequence: CASSRTRPEAFF. The full variable domain, completed using reference TRBV13 and TRBJ1-1, is AAGVIQSPRHLIKEKRETATLKCYPIPRHDTVYWYQQGPGQDPQFLISFYEKMQSDKGSIPDRFSAQQFSDYHSELNMSSLELGDSALYFCASSRTRPEAFFGQGTRLTVV.

This sequence joins TRBV12-3 or TRBV12-4 and TRBJ1-1, with a weak D call TRBD1 (5 bases). This CDR3 comprises 13 residues. The germline V and J ends were trimmed by 8 bases and 3 bases, with 13 bases remaining between them. The CDR3 is CASCAGGDTEAFF. Written as DNA, the CDR3 is TGTGCCAGCTGTGCCGGGGGGGACACTGAAGCTTTCTTT.

The genes are TRBV19 and TRBJ1-1; D gene unclear. CDR1 is LNHDA, CDR2 SQIVND, per germline (reference sequence). Trimming took off 3 bases at V and 0 bases at J, with 5 bases between the two ends. The CDR3 totals 13 residues. CDR3 DNA sequence: TGTGCCAGTAGTATGTCGGTGAACACTGAAGCTTTCTTT. Translated: CASSMSVNTEAFF.

This chain connects TRBV7-6 to TRBJ1-5; D might be TRBD1 (5 bases). Trimming cost V 5 bases and J 4 bases, with 9 bases left between them. CDR1 and CDR2 (germline): SGHVS, FNYEAQ. The CDR3 loop spans 13 amino acids. The DNA of the CDR3 is TGTGCCAGCAGCCGGGGGGGTAATCAGCCCCAGCATTTT. Translating it yields CASSRGGNQPQHF.

In this sample, this clone turned up a few times. The chain links TRBV5-1 to TRBJ1-2; D call uncertain. CDR3 length: 14 residues. Germline CDR1 SGHRS, CDR2 YFSETQ. V lost 0 bases, J lost 6 bases, and 12 bases lay in between. The CDR3 DNA is TGCGCCAGCAGCTTGGCCGGGAGCCGTGATGGCTACACCTTC. Translated: CASSLAGSRDGYTF.

A single count supports this clone. V usage is TRBV18 and J usage is TRBJ2-5, with D possibly matching TRBD2 (6 bases). In germline, CDR1 is KGHSH, CDR2 LQKENI. This CDR3 spans 14 amino acids. The ends were cut back, 6 bases at V and 0 bases at J, with 11 bases in the middle. CDR3 coding DNA: TGTGCCAGCTCGGGCGGGATGTACCAAGAGACCCAGTACTTC. It is translated as CASSGGMYQETQYF.

This clone was counted between two and nine times. This chain joins TRBV5-6 and TRBJ2-1; no clear D. Trimming stripped 3 bases from V and 0 bases from J, with 10 bases between. The CDR3 loop spans 15 amino acids. Germline CDR1 reads SGHDT; CDR2 reads YYEEEE. The CDR3 coding sequence is TGTGCCAGCAGCTCCGGTTGGAGCTCCTACAATGAGCAGTTCTTC. This encodes CASSSGWSSYNEQFF.

The chain uses TRBV18 and TRBJ2-1; 7 nucleotides line up with TRBD1. V shed 5 bases, J shed 8 bases, and the junction held 9 bases outside the gene matches. The CDR3 spans 14 residues. The germline gives CDR1 KGHSH, CDR2 LQKENI. The CDR3: CASSVKTDRDEQFF. The CDR3 DNA is TGTGCCAGCTCAGTTAAGACAGACAGGGATGAGCAGTTCTTC. The full variable domain, completed using reference TRBV18 and TRBJ2-1, is NAGVMQNPRHLVRRRGQEARLRCSPMKGHSHVYWYRQLPEEGLKFMVYLQKENIIDESGMPKERFSAEFPKEGPSILRIQQVVRGDSAAYFCASSVKTDRDEQFFGPGTRLTVL.

This chain joins TRBV9 and TRBJ1-3; D call uncertain. The length of the CDR3 is 14 residues. Germline values: CDR1 SGDLS, CDR2 YYNGEE. V was shortened by 4 bases and J by 7 bases, with 15 bases between the two germline ends. The CDR3 loop reads CASSSSPLPNTIYF. The CDR3 nucleotides are TGTGCCAGCAGCTCCTCCCCACTACCGAACACCATATATTTT. The full variable domain, in which reference TRBV9 and TRBJ1-3 provide the parts outside the CDR3, is DSGVTQTPKHLITATGQRVTLRCSPRSGDLSVYWYQQSLDQGLQFLIQYYNGEERAKGNILERFSAQQFPDLHSELNLSSLELGDSALYFCASSSSPLPNTIYFGEGSWLTVV.